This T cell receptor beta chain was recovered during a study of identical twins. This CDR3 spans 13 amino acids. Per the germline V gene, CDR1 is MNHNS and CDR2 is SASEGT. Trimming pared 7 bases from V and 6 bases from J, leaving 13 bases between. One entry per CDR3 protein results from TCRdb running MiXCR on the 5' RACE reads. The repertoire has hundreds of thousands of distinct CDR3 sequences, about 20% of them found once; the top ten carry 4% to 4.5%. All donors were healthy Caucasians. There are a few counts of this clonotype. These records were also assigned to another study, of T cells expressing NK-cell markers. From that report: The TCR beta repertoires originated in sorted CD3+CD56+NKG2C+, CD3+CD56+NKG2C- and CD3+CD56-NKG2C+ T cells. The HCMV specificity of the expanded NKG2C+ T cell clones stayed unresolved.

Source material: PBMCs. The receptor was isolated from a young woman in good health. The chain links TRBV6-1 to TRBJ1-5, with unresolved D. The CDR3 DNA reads TGTGCCAGCAAGATGAACGATGGTCAGCCCCAGCATTTT. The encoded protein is CASKMNDGQPQHF.